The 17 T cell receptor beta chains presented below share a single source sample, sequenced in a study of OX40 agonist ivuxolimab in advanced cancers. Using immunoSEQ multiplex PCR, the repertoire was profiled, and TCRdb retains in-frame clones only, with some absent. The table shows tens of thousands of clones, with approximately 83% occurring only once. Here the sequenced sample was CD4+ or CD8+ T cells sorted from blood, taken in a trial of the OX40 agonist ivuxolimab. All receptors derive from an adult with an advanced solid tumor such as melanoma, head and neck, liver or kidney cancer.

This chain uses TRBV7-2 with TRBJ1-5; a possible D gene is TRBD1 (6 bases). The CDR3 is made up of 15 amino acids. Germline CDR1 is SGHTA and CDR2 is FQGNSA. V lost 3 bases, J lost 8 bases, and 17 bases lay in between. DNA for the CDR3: TGTGCCAGCAGCTTCGATGTACAGGGAAGGAAGCCCCAGCATTTT. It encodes CASSFDVQGRKPQHF.

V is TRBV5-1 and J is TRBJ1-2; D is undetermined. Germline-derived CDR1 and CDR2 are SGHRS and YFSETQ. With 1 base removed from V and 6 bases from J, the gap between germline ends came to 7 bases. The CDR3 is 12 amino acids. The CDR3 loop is CASSLQGDGYTF. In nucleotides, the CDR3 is TGCGCCAGCAGCTTGCAAGGCGATGGCTACACCTTC.

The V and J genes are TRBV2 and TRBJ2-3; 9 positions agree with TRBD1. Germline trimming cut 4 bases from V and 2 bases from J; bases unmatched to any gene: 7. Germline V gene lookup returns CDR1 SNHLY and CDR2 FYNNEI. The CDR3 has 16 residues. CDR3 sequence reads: CASSVQGQGATDTQYF. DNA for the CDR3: TGTGCCAGCAGTGTCCAGGGACAGGGAGCCACAGATACGCAGTATTTT.

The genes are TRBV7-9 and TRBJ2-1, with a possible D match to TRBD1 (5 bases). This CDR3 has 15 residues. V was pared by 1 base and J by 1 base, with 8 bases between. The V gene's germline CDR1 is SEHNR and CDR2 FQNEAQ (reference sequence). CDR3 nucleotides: TGTGCCAGCAGCTTAGGAAGGGGATCCTACAATGAGCAGTTCTTC. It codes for CASSLGRGSYNEQFF.

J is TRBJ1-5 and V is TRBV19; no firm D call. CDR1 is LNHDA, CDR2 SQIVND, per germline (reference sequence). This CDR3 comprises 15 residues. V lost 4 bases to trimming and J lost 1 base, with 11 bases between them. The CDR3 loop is CASSTVGSSNQPQHF. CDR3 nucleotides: TGTGCCAGTAGTACCGTGGGGTCGAGCAATCAGCCCCAGCATTTT. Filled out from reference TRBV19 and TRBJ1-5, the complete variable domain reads DGGITQSPKYLFRKEGQNVTLSCEQNLNHDAMYWYRQDPGQGLRLIYYSQIVNDFQKGDIAEGYSVSREKKESFPLTVTSAQKNPTAFYLCASSTVGSSNQPQHFGDGTRLSIL.

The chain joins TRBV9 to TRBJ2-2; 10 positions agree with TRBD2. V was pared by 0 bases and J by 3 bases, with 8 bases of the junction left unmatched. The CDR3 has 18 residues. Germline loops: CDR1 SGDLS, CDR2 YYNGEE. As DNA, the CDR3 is TGTGCCAGCAGCGTAGGGGGGGGAGCGGGAGGGCACACCGGGGAGCTGTTTTTT. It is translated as CASSVGGGAGGHTGELFF.

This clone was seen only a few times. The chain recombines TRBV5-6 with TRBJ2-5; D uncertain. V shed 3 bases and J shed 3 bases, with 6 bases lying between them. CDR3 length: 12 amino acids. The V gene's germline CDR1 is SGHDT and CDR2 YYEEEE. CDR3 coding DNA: TGTGCCAGCAGCTGGTCAGAAGAGACCCAGTACTTC. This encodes CASSWSEETQYF.

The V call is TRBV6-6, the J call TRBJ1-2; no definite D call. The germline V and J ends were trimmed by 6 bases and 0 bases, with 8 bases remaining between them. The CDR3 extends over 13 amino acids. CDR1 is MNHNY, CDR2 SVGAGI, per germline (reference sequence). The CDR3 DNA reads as TGTGCCAGCAGCCCAGGAGCTAACTATGGCTACACCTTC. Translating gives CASSPGANYGYTF.

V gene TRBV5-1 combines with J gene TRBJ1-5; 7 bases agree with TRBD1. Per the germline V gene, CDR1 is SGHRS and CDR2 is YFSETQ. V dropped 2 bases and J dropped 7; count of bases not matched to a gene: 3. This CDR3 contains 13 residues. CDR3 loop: CASSFDREQPQHF. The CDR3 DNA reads TGCGCCAGCAGCTTTGACAGGGAGCAGCCCCAGCATTTT. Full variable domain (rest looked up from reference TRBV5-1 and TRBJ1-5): KAGVTQTPRYLIKTRGQQVTLSCSPISGHRSVSWYQQTPGQGLQFLFEYFSETQRNKGNFPGRFSGRQFSNSRSEMNVSTLELGDSALYLCASSFDREQPQHFGDGTRLSIL.

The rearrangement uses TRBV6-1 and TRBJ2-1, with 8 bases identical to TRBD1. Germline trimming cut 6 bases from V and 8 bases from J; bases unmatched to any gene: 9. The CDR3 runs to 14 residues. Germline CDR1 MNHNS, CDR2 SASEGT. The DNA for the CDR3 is TGTGCCAGCAGACCGGGACAGGCATGGGATGAGCAGTTCTTC. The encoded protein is CASRPGQAWDEQFF.

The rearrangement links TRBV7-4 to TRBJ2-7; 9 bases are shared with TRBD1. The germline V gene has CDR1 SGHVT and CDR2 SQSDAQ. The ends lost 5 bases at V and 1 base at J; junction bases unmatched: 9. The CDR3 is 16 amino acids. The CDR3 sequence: CASSLSGDRVSYEQYF. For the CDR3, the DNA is TGTGCCAGCAGCCTCTCCGGGGACAGGGTTTCCTACGAGCAGTACTTC.

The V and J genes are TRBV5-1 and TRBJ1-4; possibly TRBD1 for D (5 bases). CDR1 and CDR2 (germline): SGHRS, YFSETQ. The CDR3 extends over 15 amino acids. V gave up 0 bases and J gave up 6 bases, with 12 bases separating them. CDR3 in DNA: TGCGCCAGCAGCTTGGATTACGGACAAGATGAAAAACTGTTTTTT. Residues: CASSLDYGQDEKLFF.

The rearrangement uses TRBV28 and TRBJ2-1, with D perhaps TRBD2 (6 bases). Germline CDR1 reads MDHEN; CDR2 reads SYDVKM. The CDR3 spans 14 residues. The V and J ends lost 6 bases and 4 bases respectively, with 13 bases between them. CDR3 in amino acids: CASSTGLIYNEQFF. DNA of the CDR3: TGTGCCAGCAGCACGGGACTGATTTACAATGAGCAGTTCTTC.

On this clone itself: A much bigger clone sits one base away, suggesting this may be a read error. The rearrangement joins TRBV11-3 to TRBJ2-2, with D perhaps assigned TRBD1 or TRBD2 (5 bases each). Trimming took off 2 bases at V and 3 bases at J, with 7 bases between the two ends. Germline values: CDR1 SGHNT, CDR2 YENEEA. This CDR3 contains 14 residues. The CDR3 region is CASSLMGDTGELFF. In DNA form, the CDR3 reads TGTGCCAGCAGCTTAATGGGGGACACCGGGGAGCTGTTTTTT.

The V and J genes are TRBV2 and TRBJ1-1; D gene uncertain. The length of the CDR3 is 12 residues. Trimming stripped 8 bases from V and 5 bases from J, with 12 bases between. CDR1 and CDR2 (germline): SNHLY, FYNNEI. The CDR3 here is CASHQRETEAFF. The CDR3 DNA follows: TGTGCCAGCCACCAAAGGGAAACTGAAGCTTTCTTT. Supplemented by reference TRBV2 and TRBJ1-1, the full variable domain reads EPEVTQTPSHQVTQMGQEVILRCVPISNHLYFYWYRQILGQKVEFLVSFYNNEISEKSEIFDDQFSVERPDGSNFTLKIRSTKLEDSAMYFCASHQRETEAFFGQGTRLTVV.

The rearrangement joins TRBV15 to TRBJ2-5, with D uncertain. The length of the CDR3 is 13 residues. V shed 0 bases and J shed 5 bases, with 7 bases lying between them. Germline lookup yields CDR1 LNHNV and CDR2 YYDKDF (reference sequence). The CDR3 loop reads CATSRDLGETQYF. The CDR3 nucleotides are TGTGCCACCAGCAGAGATTTAGGCGAGACCCAGTACTTC. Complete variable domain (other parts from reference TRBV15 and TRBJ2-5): DAMVIQNPRYQVTQFGKPVTLSCSQTLNHNVMYWYQQKSSQAPKLLFHYYDKDFNNEADTPDNFQSRRPNTSFCFLDIRSPGLGDTAMYLCATSRDLGETQYFGPGTRLLVL.

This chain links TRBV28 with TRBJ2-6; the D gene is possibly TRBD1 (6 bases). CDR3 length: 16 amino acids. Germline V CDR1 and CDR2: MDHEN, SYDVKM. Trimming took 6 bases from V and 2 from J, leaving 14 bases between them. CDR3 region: CASSLTGSPGANVLTF. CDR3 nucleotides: TGTGCCAGCAGCCTTACAGGGTCCCCTGGGGCCAACGTCCTGACTTTC. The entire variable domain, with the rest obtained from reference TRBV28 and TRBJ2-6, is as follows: DVKVTQSSRYLVKRTGEKVFLECVQDMDHENMFWYRQDPGLGLRLIYFSYDVKMKEKGDIPEGYSVSREKKERFSLILESASTNQTSMYLCASSLTGSPGANVLTFGAGSRLTVL.